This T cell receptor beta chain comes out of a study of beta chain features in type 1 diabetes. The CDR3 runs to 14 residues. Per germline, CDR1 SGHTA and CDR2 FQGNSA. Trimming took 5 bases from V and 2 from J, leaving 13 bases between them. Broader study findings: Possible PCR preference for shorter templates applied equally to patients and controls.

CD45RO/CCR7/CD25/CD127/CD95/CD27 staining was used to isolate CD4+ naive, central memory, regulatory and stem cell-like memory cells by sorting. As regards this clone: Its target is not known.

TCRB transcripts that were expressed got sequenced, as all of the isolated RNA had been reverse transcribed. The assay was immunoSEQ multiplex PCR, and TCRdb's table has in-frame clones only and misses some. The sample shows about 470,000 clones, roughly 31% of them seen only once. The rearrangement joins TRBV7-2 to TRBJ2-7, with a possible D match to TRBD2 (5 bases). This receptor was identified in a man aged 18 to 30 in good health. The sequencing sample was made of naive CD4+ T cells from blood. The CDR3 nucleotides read TGTGCCAGCAGCCTCCGGGGTCTGACCTACGAGCAGTACTTC. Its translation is CASSLRGLTYEQYF.